This T cell receptor (beta chain) is drawn from a study of identifying expanded T cells in peripheral blood. General study points: Differentially abundant clones: about 1.2 between replicates, roughly 16 at approximately two weeks, roughly 18 at four. Variance in clone template counts between roughly two-week samples significantly increased with total template count across all healthy donors.

This clone is a singleton in its sample. Its antigen is unknown. This CDR3 is built from 12 residues. CDR1 is MNHNS, CDR2 SASEGT, per germline. The J segment lost 8 bases and the V segment lost 6 bases, leaving 4 bases of the junction unmatched. Data came from immunoSEQ multiplex PCR; TCRdb stores just in-frame clones and leaves some out. Of roughly 81,000 clones in the sample, around 84% were seen once. Material for sequencing was blood. The TCR originated in a person between 18 and 75 years old in good health. The chain is built from TRBV6-1 and TRBJ1-5, with 7 positions matching TRBD1. The CDR3 loop is CASRGDSKPQHF. The CDR3 region has the DNA TGTGCCAGCAGGGGGGACAGTAAGCCCCAGCATTTT.